The source of this T cell receptor beta chain is a study of control samples from healthy donors and cancer patients. Measured with immunoSEQ multiplex PCR; TCRdb has only the in-frame clones, and not every one. The table shows 150,000 or so clones, with 80% to 95% occurring only once. This CDR3 region has 14 residues. V was pared by 2 bases and J by 2 bases, with 10 bases between. Germline V CDR1 and CDR2: SGHRS, YFSETQ. This chain uses TRBV5-1 with TRBJ1-1; no definite D call. The receptor was derived from a man aged 18 to 29 in good health. The material sequenced was blood. Here the CDR3 reads CASSFGGFNTEAFF. In nucleotides, the CDR3 is TGCGCCAGCAGCTTTGGTGGATTCAACACTGAAGCTTTCTTT.